The clone carrying this TCR beta chain was seen many times. Its antigen remains unidentified. This entry belongs to a study of blood T cells in healthy people across ages. Study-wide findings and caveats: Among long-lived donors, naive CD4+ cells were more numerous and diversity higher than in aged donors. The recorded TCR beta diversity per million T cells decreased in a roughly linear manner with age.

The CDR3 consists of 13 residues. V lost 3 bases and J lost 4, with 11 bases in between. CDR1 is SGHRS and CDR2 is YFSETQ in the germline V gene. For the second PCR, which ran for about 7 to 12 cycles, a sample-barcoded 5' primer and a J-beta primer mix were used. Each of the cDNA molecules was tagged by a template-switch adaptor with 12 random nucleotides. MiXCR, run by TCRdb on the 5' RACE reads, gives a single entry per CDR3 protein. The table includes about 650,000 distinct CDR3 sequences, roughly 30% detected once. Donors ranged from about 6 to 90 years old and were healthy Caucasians in Russia. The sequencing input was blood. This rearrangement joins TRBV5-1 to TRBJ2-7; D is possibly TRBD1 (6 bases). The sequence came from a woman aged 80 or older in good health. This CDR3 is CASSSTQGYEQYF. The DNA of the CDR3 is TGCGCCAGCAGCTCGACACAGGGATACGAGCAGTACTTC. Variable domain in full (rest from reference TRBV5-1 and TRBJ2-7): KAGVTQTPRYLIKTRGQQVTLSCSPISGHRSVSWYQQTPGQGLQFLFEYFSETQRNKGNFPGRFSGRQFSNSRSEMNVSTLELGDSALYLCASSSTQGYEQYFGPGTRLTVT.